This TCR beta chain was documented in a study of blood T cell repertoires in COVID-19. Study details: The study drew acute and convalescent COVID-19 samples from the United States, Italy and Spain. T cells, B-cell-depleted T cells, or PBMCs provided the cDNA or gDNA that served as material.

This CDR3 is 15 amino acids long. Germline V CDR1 and CDR2: SGHVS, FNYEAQ. V was pared by 0 bases and J by 8 bases, with 11 bases between. Study processing details: Researchers report that nucleated cell counts were estimated from reference gene primer amplification. Clones were read by immunoSEQ multiplex PCR, and TCRdb kept only the in-frame ones, dropping some. V, J and clone size are taken as reported in that table, and D and trimming were inferred from the DNA itself. Of 200,000 to 300,000 clones detected, about 83% appear once; the ten largest clones hold roughly 5.5%. This TCR was sampled from a human donor in a cohort sampled during active COVID-19. Material for sequencing was peripheral blood. The chain has TRBV7-6 and TRBJ1-6; D may be TRBD1 (5 bases). CDR3 amino acids: CASSLAVRVDSPLHF. DNA for the CDR3: TGTGCCAGCAGCTTAGCGGTCAGGGTGGATTCACCCCTCCACTTT.